One and the same sample provided the 21 T cell receptor beta chains below, sequenced in a study of patients and donors after allogeneic stem cell transplantation. TCRdb used MiXCR to reprocess the RT-PCR reads, holding one entry per CDR3 protein. The sample has around 82,000 distinct CDR3 sequences; around 5% are singletons. Sequences were obtained from blood, either unsorted or a sorted T cell fraction (not recorded which). The receptors originated from a human donor who was either an allogeneic HSCT recipient or a stem cell or donor lymphocyte infusion donor (not recorded which). It is not recorded whose cells these are; they may come from a transplant donor.

This clonotype was seen repeatedly, ten times or more. V usage is TRBV10-2 and J usage is TRBJ1-3; D gene unclear. Germline-derived CDR1 and CDR2 are WSHSY and SAAADI. The CDR3 is made up of 11 amino acids. V lost 3 bases and J 8 bases, leaving 5 bases between the germline ends. CDR3 nucleotides: TGCGCCAGCAGTGAAGCGGACACCATATATTTT. This translates into CASSEADTIYF.

This clonotype was picked up many times. The gene calls are TRBV5-1 and TRBJ1-1; 8 nucleotides line up with TRBD1. V gave up 8 bases and J gave up 8 bases; unmatched junction bases: 11. The CDR3 covers 13 residues. From germline, CDR1 is SGHRS and CDR2 YFSETQ. CDR3 protein: CARYRDRLAEAFF. CDR3 coding DNA: TGCGCCAGATACCGGGACAGGTTAGCCGAAGCTTTCTTT.

This clonotype was seen ten or more times. The chain employs TRBV3-1 and TRBJ1-1; D gene ambiguous. The CDR3 is 15 amino acids. Germline V gives CDR1 LGHDT, CDR2 YNNKEL (reference sequence). V lost 0 bases to trimming and J lost 0 bases, with 8 bases between them. CDR3 nucleotide sequence: TGTGCCAGCAGCCAAGATGGACTCTTGAACACTGAAGCTTTCTTT. This gives the protein CASSQDGLLNTEAFF.

This clonotype was found a few times. The chain combines TRBV10-3 with TRBJ1-1; D is undetermined. This CDR3 comprises 14 residues. V was cut by 2 bases and J by 6 bases, with 13 bases left in between. The germline V gene has CDR1 ENHRY and CDR2 SYGVKD. In DNA form, the CDR3 reads TGTGCCATCAGTGAGGGTTTCCAGCGACCTGAAGCTTTCTTT. This codes for CAISEGFQRPEAFF.

This clonotype was seen at least ten times. V and J are TRBV5-1 and TRBJ1-2, with D uncertain. CDR1 is SGHRS, CDR2 YFSETQ, per germline. The CDR3 is 16 amino acids. V was trimmed by 0 bases and J by 2 bases, leaving 14 bases between them. CDR3 nucleotide sequence: TGCGCCAGCAGCTTGGATCCAGGAGCTACAAACTATGGCTACACCTTC. Encoded protein: CASSLDPGATNYGYTF.

Here the CDR3 reads CASSSNGPRSFSNSPLHF. CDR3 bases: TGTGCCAGCAGCTCCAACGGTCCCCGCTCTTTCTCGAATTCACCCCTCCACTTT. The chain combines TRBV7-8 with TRBJ1-6; the D is unclear. Germline-derived CDR1 and CDR2 are SGHVS and FQNEAQ. Trimming took 4 bases from V and 7 from J, leaving 23 bases between them. The length of the CDR3 is 18 residues.

This clonotype was detected many times. The V call is TRBV28, the J call TRBJ1-1, with TRBD1 identical over 7 bases. Losses at the gene ends were 5 bases for V and 4 bases for J; bases not matched to a gene: 7. The CDR3 is 14 residues long. In germline, CDR1 is MDHEN, CDR2 SYDVKM. CDR3 sequence (DNA): TGTGCCAGCAGTCTGTCGACAGGGATCACTGAAGCTTTCTTT. It codes for CASSLSTGITEAFF.

This clonotype was counted at least ten times. The CDR3 region is CASSLGGTGGSGYTF. The CDR3, as DNA: TGTGCCAGCAGCTTAGGGGGGACAGGGGGCTCTGGCTACACCTTC. This chain links TRBV7-9 with TRBJ1-2; 12 nucleotides line up with TRBD1. J was trimmed by 7 bases and V by 1 base; bases with no gene match: 4. The CDR3 runs 15 residues. Germline CDR1 and CDR2: SEHNR and FQNEAQ (reference sequence).

At least ten counts were recorded for this clonotype. The genes are TRBV5-6 and TRBJ1-2, with 8 positions matching TRBD1. Unmatched junction bases numbered 7, after V lost 4 bases and J lost 8 bases. This CDR3 is built from 13 residues. CDR1 SGHDT and CDR2 YYEEEE come from the germline V gene. The CDR3, as DNA: TGTGCCAGCAGCCCCCCCGGACAGGGAGGCTACACCTTC. Its protein product is CASSPPGQGGYTF.

This clonotype has at least ten counts. The rearrangement joins TRBV5-5 to TRBJ1-1; D perhaps matches TRBD1 (6 bases). With 4 bases removed from V and 4 bases from J, the gap between germline ends came to 14 bases. CDR3 size: 14 residues. Germline CDR1 is SGHKS and CDR2 is YYEKEE (reference sequence). The DNA for the CDR3 is TGTGCCAGCAGCCGACAGGCCCACGGCACTGAAGCTTTCTTT. Amino acid sequence: CASSRQAHGTEAFF.

This clonotype was detected many times. This CDR3 is CASSDRQTTDTQYF. As DNA, the CDR3 is TGTGCCAGCAGTGATCGGCAGACCACAGATACGCAGTATTTT. The chain employs TRBV2 and TRBJ2-3, with unresolved D. Germline-derived CDR1 and CDR2 are SNHLY and FYNNEI. The CDR3 runs to 14 residues. The germline V and J ends were trimmed by 3 bases and 2 bases, with 9 bases remaining between them.

This clonotype was counted a few times. V is TRBV28 and J is TRBJ1-5; D not certain. Germline CDR1 MDHEN, CDR2 SYDVKM. This CDR3 has 10 residues. The CDR3, as DNA: TGTGCTGTGGGGAATCAGCCCCAGCATTTT. Protein sequence: CAVGNQPQHF.

This clonotype was picked up many times. This may stem from a read error, because a much larger clone lies one nucleotide away. The genes are TRBV2 and TRBJ2-1; weak D call: TRBD2 (6 bases). The germline gives CDR1 SNHLY, CDR2 FYNNEI. This CDR3 contains 12 residues. As DNA, the CDR3 is TGTGTCAGCAATCCCTATGGGGGAGGGCAGTTCTTC. Its protein is CVSNPYGGGQFF.

This clonotype occurred many times. A clone one base away is much larger, so this may be a read error. This chain uses TRBV4-1 with TRBJ2-5, with D maybe TRBD2 (6 bases). Germline values: CDR1 MGHRA, CDR2 YSYEKL. This CDR3 spans 16 amino acids. Trimming left V 0 bases short and J 2 bases short, with 13 bases between. CDR3 sequence (DNA): TGCGCCAGCAGCCAAGAGGGAGCGGGCCCACAAGAGACCCAGTACTTC. Protein product: CASSQEGAGPQETQYF.

By its share, this clonotype is medium-sized. V gene TRBV12-3 or TRBV12-4 combines with J gene TRBJ1-5; TRBD1 matches 8 bases. CDR3 length: 14 amino acids. V trimming: 6 bases; J trimming: 3 bases; junction bases outside the gene matches: 4. The CDR3 nucleotides read TGTGCCAGCAGACCACAGGGGGACAATCAGCCCCAGCATTTT. This sequence encodes CASRPQGDNQPQHF.

This clonotype has a handful of counts. The V gene is TRBV27, the J gene TRBJ1-2; perhaps TRBD1 as D (6 bases). CDR3 length: 13 amino acids. Looked up from germline, CDR1 is MNHEY and CDR2 is SMNVEV (reference sequence). The germline V and J ends were trimmed by 8 bases and 7 bases, with 17 bases remaining between them. The CDR3 region is CASYTTGRSGYTF. The CDR3 DNA is TGTGCCAGCTACACCACAGGGAGATCTGGCTACACCTTC.

This clonotype has only a few counts. V is TRBV5-1 and J is TRBJ1-1; possible D gene TRBD1, 5 bases. Trimming cost V 4 bases and J 1 base, with 17 bases left between them. This CDR3 has 16 amino acids. Germline CDR1 SGHRS, CDR2 YFSETQ. In nucleotides, the CDR3 is TGCGCCAGCAGCGCCCGGCTCGGGGGTACGAACACTGAAGCTTTCTTT. Protein product: CASSARLGGTNTEAFF.

This clonotype appeared many times. The CDR3 DNA reads as TGTGCCACCAGTGATTTAACAGGGCGGATTGAGCAGTTCTTC. It yields the protein CATSDLTGRIEQFF. The chain uses TRBV24-1 and TRBJ2-1; a weak D match, TRBD1 (6 bases). CDR1 and CDR2 from the germline V gene are KGHDR and SFDVKD. V was shortened by 1 base and J by 9 bases, with 12 bases between the two germline ends. The CDR3 contains 14 residues.

Note on this clonotype: At one boundary the junction diverges from the germline segment, which might be a read error. The chain links TRBV7-7 to TRBJ2-2; D ambiguous. The CDR3 covers 13 residues. Per germline, CDR1 SSHAT and CDR2 FNYEAQ (reference sequence). The CDR3 DNA sequence: TGTGCTAGCAGCTCCCGTCAGGACGGGGAGCTGTTTTTT. Protein sequence: CASSSRQDGELFF.

The chain has TRBV12-3 or TRBV12-4 and TRBJ1-5; D gene uncertain. The length of the CDR3 is 13 residues. V was clipped by 1 base and J by 5 bases, with 6 bases between them. CDR3 bases: TGTGCCAGCAGTTTAGGTGGCCATCAGCCCCAGCATTTT. This translates into CASSLGGHQPQHF.

V usage is TRBV12-3 or TRBV12-4 and J usage is TRBJ2-2, with D perhaps given as TRBD1 or TRBD2 (5 bases each). Trimming cost V 6 bases and J 4 bases, with 15 bases left between them. The CDR3 totals 15 residues. The CDR3 reads CASSPGTQTTGELFF. CDR3 in DNA: TGTGCCAGCAGCCCAGGGACCCAGACCACCGGGGAGCTGTTTTTT.